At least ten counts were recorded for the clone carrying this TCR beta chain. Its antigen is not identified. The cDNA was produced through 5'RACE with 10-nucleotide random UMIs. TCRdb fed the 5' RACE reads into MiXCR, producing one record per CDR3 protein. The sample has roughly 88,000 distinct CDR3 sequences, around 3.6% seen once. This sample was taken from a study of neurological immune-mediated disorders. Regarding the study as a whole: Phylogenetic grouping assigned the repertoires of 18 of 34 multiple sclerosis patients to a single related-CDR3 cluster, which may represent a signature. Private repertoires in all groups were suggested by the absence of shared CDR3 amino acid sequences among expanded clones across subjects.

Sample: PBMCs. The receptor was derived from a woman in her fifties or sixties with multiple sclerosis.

CDR3: CASSELGAPLHF. The CDR3 DNA is TGTGCCAGCAGTGAACTAGGGGCCCCCCTCCACTTT. The chain uses TRBV6-1 and TRBJ1-6, with a weak D call TRBD1 (5 bases). Looked up from germline, CDR1 is MNHNS and CDR2 is SASEGT. Trimming pared 2 bases from V and 13 bases from J, leaving 9 bases between. CDR3 length: 12 residues.